What follows describes a single T cell receptor beta chain. Seattle patients were enrolled while actively infected and followed longitudinally. This record comes from a study of blood T cell repertoires in COVID-19. As handled by the study authors: Reference gene primer amplification gave nucleated cell count estimates. Method: immunoSEQ multiplex PCR; TCRdb's copy keeps in-frame clones and lacks some. V, J and clone size were drawn from that table, and D and trimming were deduced from the DNA. Found here are 200,000 to 250,000 clones, approximately 84% of them singletons; the top ten hold over 6.5%. V lost 10 bases and J lost 12, with 15 bases in between. CDR1 is MDHEN and CDR2 is SYDVKM in the germline V gene. The CDR3 spans 10 residues.

The sequenced sample consisted of peripheral blood. This rearrangement joins TRBV28 to TRBJ1-1, with D perhaps matching TRBD1 (6 bases). This clonotype was sampled from a woman of 80 years or more with COVID-19, enrolled during active disease. CDR3 amino acids: CATTQGTSFF. As DNA, the CDR3 is TGTGCCACGACCCAGGGGACGTCTTTCTTT.